The source of this T cell receptor (beta chain) is a study of Graves' ophthalmopathy and Graves' hyperthyroidism (dated by TCRdb to 2017 to 2018). With respect to the entire study: A patient counted as having stable hyperthyroidism if there was no progression to ophthalmopathy within 18 months of follow-up. TCR beta repertoire signatures were used to distinguish Graves' ophthalmopathy from Graves' hyperthyroidism and to predict progression to ophthalmopathy. In total, 135 blood samples were TCR-sequenced: 43 ophthalmopathy, 80 or so hyperthyroidism and some 17 hyperthyroidism-to-ophthalmopathy patients. A discovery set of 100 patients (around 40 ophthalmopathy, 55 to 60 stable hyperthyroidism) was enrolled to explore V-J signatures distinguishing ophthalmopathy from hyperthyroidism. An independent validation cohort comprised some 19 hyperthyroidism patients and 15 to 17 patients who later progressed from hyperthyroidism to ophthalmopathy. In over five hyperthyroidism patients, T-cell repertoires of thyroid tissue and blood were compared. After sampling, hyperthyroidism patients received methimazole starting at 30 mg daily, and ophthalmopathy patients received high-dose intravenous methylprednisolone.

As concerns this clonotype: The specificity of this receptor is unknown. No base quality information exists; no much larger clone differs at one position.

TCR beta CDR3 regions were amplified from RNA transcripts for repertoire sequencing. HTBI primers and the Qiagen OneStep RT-PCR kit were used in a first-round RT-PCR, which was followed by a second-round multiplex PCR, size selection and purification. The libraries underwent paired-end sequencing with 100 bp reads on an Illumina HiSeq2000. The paper's processing steps were these. SOAPnuke was used to process the reads, removing any read that contained adapters or uncalled bases, had a mean Phred below 15, or lacked an exact match to the constant primer or identifier. High-quality paired reads were merged with COPE v1.2.5. Each unique nucleotide sequence was treated as a clonotype, and MiTCR v1.1 was used to align the clonotypes to the IMGT TRB V, D and J references. The analysis was limited to V-J combinations with a frequency above 0.0001, which together covered 99.2% of repertoires. For each V-J combination, a TCR clonal expansion and chaos score was defined as the ratio of F50 clonal expansion to chaos observed in the TCRdist matrix. Welch's t-statistics and random forest were used to reduce the features to 10 to 15 V-J combinations, which were then used as input to a naive Bayes classifier. The similarity between thyroid and blood repertoires was quantified using the Morisita-Horn index. TCRdb trimmed the raw reads at Q25, called clones with MiXCR and kept productive beta chains. Rows are combined by CDR3 protein, so each entry shows the most common genes and DNA. The V and J calls and clone size are TCRdb's, not the authors'. This sample gives around 1.1 million distinct CDR3 sequences in total; 35% to 40% of them show up just once. The leading ten clones occupy around 10% of the sample.

The CDR3 covers 16 residues, taking in both the cysteine and the phenylalanine. Just the 48-base CDR3 DNA is kept, in frame starting at base 1. Trimming accounts for 6 bases at V and 5 bases at J, while the number of junction bases matched to no gene is 9. Results the study describes overall, beyond this receptor: In validation, the model predicted ophthalmopathy progression with about 71% sensitivity and 72.22% specificity; some 13 predicted patients were CT-confirmed with GO in a median of around 6.5 months. No statistical method was used to set the sample size in advance, and the investigators knew which group each participant was assigned to. Most expanded thyroid clonotypes with a frequency above 0.001 also appeared in blood, which suggests that blood repertoires may reflect the immune response in the thyroid. In cross-validation, the 13-signature model distinguished ophthalmopathy from stable hyperthyroidism with 87.88% sensitivity and over 81% specificity, while in the test set the corresponding values were about 80% and 75%.

Patients with hyperthyroidism were aged 18 to 65 years, had been newly diagnosed, and had a disease duration of less than 2 months. Patients were excluded if they had other autoimmune diseases, uncontrolled infections, pregnancy or lactation. Diagnosis relied on clinical symptoms, serum thyroxine, TRAb, thyroid ultrasound and orbital computed tomography. Trizol reagent was used to extract the total RNA, and its quality was then checked on an Agilent 2100 Bioanalyzer. This clonotype was sampled from an adult man with Graves' hyperthyroidism. Sequencing used peripheral blood or thyroid tissue (not recorded which). The chain links TRBV12-3 or TRBV12-4 with TRBJ2-5, and TRBD2 aligns with 13 junction nucleotides. The nucleotide sequence is given as TGTGCCAGCAGCCTACTAGCGGGAGGGCCTGGGGAGACCCAGTACTTC. This encodes CASSLLAGGPGETQYF.